A selection of T cell receptor beta chains follows, all from one sample in a study of CD8+ T cells in alopecia areata. Sequenced by immunoSEQ multiplex PCR; TCRdb stores in-frame clones only, minus some. The sample shows 95,000 to 120,000 clones, roughly three fifths of them seen only once. The sample in question was CD4+ T cells sorted from blood, obtained at week 24, from a patient treated with tofacitinib. Receptors were obtained from a human donor with alopecia areata. The CDR3 runs from the conserved cysteine through the conserved F or W. Fields, in order: V gene, J gene, CDR3 protein.

v_call: TRBV5-1
j_call: TRBJ2-2
cdr3_aa: CASSSSSDTGELFF

v_call: TRBV7-9
j_call: TRBJ1-2
cdr3_aa: CASSLPQGYGYTF

v_call: TRBV30
j_call: TRBJ2-5
cdr3_aa: CAWSRTGIQETQYF

v_call: TRBV6-1
j_call: TRBJ1-5
cdr3_aa: CASSLEQGGPQHF

v_call: TRBV10-3
j_call: TRBJ2-7
cdr3_aa: CAISGGTGGFHEQYF

v_call: TRBV29-1
j_call: TRBJ2-1
cdr3_aa: CSVEDRQAWDYNEQFF

v_call: TRBV29-1
j_call: TRBJ2-1
cdr3_aa: CSVGVRQVYNEQFF

v_call: TRBV4-3
j_call: TRBJ1-4
cdr3_aa: CASSQDYSSNEKLFF

v_call: TRBV5-5
j_call: TRBJ1-1
cdr3_aa: CASSLAANTEAFF

v_call: TRBV7-9
j_call: TRBJ2-3
cdr3_aa: CASAGADTQYF

v_call: TRBV5-1
j_call: TRBJ2-5
cdr3_aa: CASSPGTSGGQETQYF

v_call: TRBV11-2
j_call: TRBJ2-3
cdr3_aa: CASSAHTDTQYF

v_call: TRBV30
j_call: TRBJ2-2
cdr3_aa: CAWSANTPGELFF

v_call: TRBV30
j_call: TRBJ1-5
cdr3_aa: CAWSAGTGNQPQHF

v_call: TRBV30
j_call: TRBJ1-2
cdr3_aa: CAWSAIQGAGYTF

v_call: TRBV29-1
j_call: TRBJ1-5
cdr3_aa: CSVVETGHNQPQHF

v_call: TRBV20-1
j_call: TRBJ2-7
cdr3_aa: CSADRDRGPLF

v_call: TRBV27
j_call: TRBJ2-2
cdr3_aa: CASSLYTGELFF

v_call: TRBV2
j_call: TRBJ2-3
cdr3_aa: CASSSRDFLFPTQYF

v_call: TRBV29-1
j_call: TRBJ2-3
cdr3_aa: CSVALRAGETDTQYF

v_call: TRBV7-2
j_call: TRBJ2-5
cdr3_aa: CASSSRTIGETQYF

v_call: TRBV4-3
j_call: TRBJ2-1
cdr3_aa: CASSRHSGGAGNEQFF

v_call: TRBV29-1
j_call: TRBJ1-2
cdr3_aa: CSADRGDYGYTF

v_call: TRBV29-1
j_call: TRBJ1-2
cdr3_aa: CSVTTDFYGYTF

v_call: TRBV30
j_call: TRBJ1-6
cdr3_aa: CAWSYRDSYNSPLHF

v_call: TRBV5-1
j_call: TRBJ2-7
cdr3_aa: CASRTGESYEQYF

v_call: TRBV19
j_call: TRBJ1-5
cdr3_aa: CASTTSGQPQHF

v_call: TRBV15
j_call: TRBJ2-5
cdr3_aa: CATSRNSQETQYF

v_call: TRBV29-1
j_call: TRBJ1-2
cdr3_aa: CSVEDGFYGYTF

v_call: TRBV25-1
j_call: TRBJ2-3
cdr3_aa: CASSEPPGGVGTDTQYF

v_call: TRBV4-2
j_call: TRBJ1-1
cdr3_aa: CASSQDKSGANTEAFF

v_call: TRBV29-1
j_call: TRBJ2-1
cdr3_aa: CSVEVGHNEQFF

v_call: TRBV7-2
j_call: TRBJ1-2
cdr3_aa: CASSEPGQGRLNGYGYTF

v_call: TRBV6-5
j_call: TRBJ2-7
cdr3_aa: CASSEIGRVYEQYF

v_call: TRBV19
j_call: TRBJ2-7
cdr3_aa: CASSISRDEQYF

v_call: TRBV29-1
j_call: TRBJ2-5
cdr3_aa: CSVEDPTGGGETQYF

v_call: TRBV29-1
j_call: TRBJ1-2
cdr3_aa: CSAWGSYGYTF

v_call: TRBV10-3
j_call: TRBJ1-6
cdr3_aa: CAISDGWNSPLHF

v_call: TRBV19
j_call: TRBJ2-1
cdr3_aa: CASSNWDNEQFF

v_call: TRBV7-2
j_call: TRBJ2-7
cdr3_aa: CASSSSRRRGVSYEQYF

v_call: TRBV10-3
j_call: TRBJ2-2
cdr3_aa: CAISAAYTGELFF

v_call: TRBV5-1
j_call: TRBJ2-7
cdr3_aa: CASSLGAGYEQYF

v_call: TRBV19
j_call: TRBJ2-5
cdr3_aa: CASSIGVGETQYF

v_call: TRBV9
j_call: TRBJ2-3
cdr3_aa: CASSGTSTDTQYF

v_call: TRBV10-3
j_call: TRBJ2-7
cdr3_aa: CAISESLRGSYEQYF

v_call: TRBV4-2
j_call: TRBJ2-2
cdr3_aa: CASRRSGGSDTGELFF

v_call: TRBV7-2
j_call: TRBJ2-5
cdr3_aa: CASSPARPRETQYF

v_call: TRBV29-1
j_call: TRBJ2-2
cdr3_aa: CSGSGGAGTGELFF

v_call: TRBV5-4
j_call: TRBJ2-5
cdr3_aa: CASSSWDGPETQYF

v_call: TRBV6-5
j_call: TRBJ1-5
cdr3_aa: CASGFLDQPQHF

v_call: TRBV7-2
j_call: TRBJ2-5
cdr3_aa: CASSLARAGGETQYF